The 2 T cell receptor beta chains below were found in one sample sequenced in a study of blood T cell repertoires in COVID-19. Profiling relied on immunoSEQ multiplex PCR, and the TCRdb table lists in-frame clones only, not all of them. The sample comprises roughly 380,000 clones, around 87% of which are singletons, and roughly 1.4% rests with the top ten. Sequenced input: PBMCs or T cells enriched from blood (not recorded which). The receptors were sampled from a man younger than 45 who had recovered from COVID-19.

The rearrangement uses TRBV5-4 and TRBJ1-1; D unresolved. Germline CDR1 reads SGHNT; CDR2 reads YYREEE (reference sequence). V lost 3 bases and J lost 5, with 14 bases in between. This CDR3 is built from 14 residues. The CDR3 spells CASSSDLRETEAFF. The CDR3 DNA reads TGTGCCAGCAGCTCCGACTTAAGGGAGACTGAAGCTTTCTTT.

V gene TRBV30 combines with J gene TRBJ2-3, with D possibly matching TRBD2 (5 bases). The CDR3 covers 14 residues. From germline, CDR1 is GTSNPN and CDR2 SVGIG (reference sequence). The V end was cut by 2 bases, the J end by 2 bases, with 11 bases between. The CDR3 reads CAWSSGSNTDTQYF. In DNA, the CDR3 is TGTGCCTGGAGTAGCGGTTCCAACACAGATACGCAGTATTTT.